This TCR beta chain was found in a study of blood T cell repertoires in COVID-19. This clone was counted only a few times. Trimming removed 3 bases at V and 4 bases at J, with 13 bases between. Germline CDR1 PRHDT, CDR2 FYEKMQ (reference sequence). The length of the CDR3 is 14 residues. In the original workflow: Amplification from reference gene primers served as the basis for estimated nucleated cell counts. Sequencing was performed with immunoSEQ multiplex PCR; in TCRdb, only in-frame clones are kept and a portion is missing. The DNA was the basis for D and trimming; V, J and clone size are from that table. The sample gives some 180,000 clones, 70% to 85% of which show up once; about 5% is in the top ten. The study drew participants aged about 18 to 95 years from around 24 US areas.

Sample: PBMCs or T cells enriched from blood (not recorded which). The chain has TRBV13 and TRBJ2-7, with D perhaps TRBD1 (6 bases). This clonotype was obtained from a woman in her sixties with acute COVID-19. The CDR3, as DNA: TGTGCCAGCAGCTTCCGACGAGGGGGTTACGAGCAGTACTTC. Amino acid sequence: CASSFRRGGYEQYF.